Shown below are 10 T cell receptor beta chains from a single sample sequenced in a study of blood T cells in healthy people across ages. A second PCR of 7 to 11 cycles used a sample-barcoded 5' primer and a J-beta primer mix. TCRdb reprocessed the 5' RACE reads with MiXCR, giving one entry per CDR3 protein. The sample has some 710,000 distinct CDR3 sequences; about 46% are singletons. Source material: blood. These receptors were obtained from a man aged 80 or over in good health.

V usage is TRBV10-3 and J usage is TRBJ1-1, with D perhaps matching TRBD1 (6 bases). The V gene lost 6 bases and the J gene lost 2 bases, with 10 bases spanning the gap. CDR3 length: 13 amino acids. The germline gives CDR1 ENHRY, CDR2 SYGVKD. The CDR3: CAIRRTDNTEAFF. The CDR3 coding sequence is TGTGCCATCAGGAGGACAGACAACACTGAAGCTTTCTTT.

This clonotype was picked up many times. The chain is built from TRBV6-2 or TRBV6-3 and TRBJ2-1; 8 positions agree with TRBD2. Germline V lookup: CDR1 MNHEY, CDR2 SVGEGT. V gave up 5 bases and J gave up 6 bases; unmatched junction bases: 9. The CDR3 covers 15 residues. CDR3 bases: TGTGCCAGCAGTCCTTCCGGGAGGGCTCGCAATGAGCAGTTCTTC. This encodes CASSPSGRARNEQFF.

This clonotype was counted only a few times. The gene calls are TRBV28 and TRBJ2-5, with D perhaps given as TRBD1 or TRBD2 (5 bases each). The CDR3 is 14 amino acids. Trimming took 5 bases from V and 4 from J, leaving 14 bases between them. Germline CDR1 reads MDHEN; CDR2 reads SYDVKM. The CDR3 here is CASSRDTGRETQYF. Here the CDR3 DNA reads TGTGCCAGCAGTCGGGATACGGGGCGAGAGACCCAGTACTTC.

The J gene is TRBJ2-7, the V gene TRBV12-3 or TRBV12-4, with a tentative D call TRBD1 (6 bases). The V end was cut by 4 bases, the J end by 5 bases, with 12 bases between. The CDR3 is 13 residues long. CDR3: CASSYRAFDEQYF. The CDR3, as DNA: TGTGCCAGCAGTTACAGGGCTTTCGACGAGCAGTACTTC.

J is TRBJ2-3 and V is TRBV20-1, with D possibly being TRBD1 (6 bases). Germline-derived CDR1 and CDR2 are DFQATT and SNEGSKA (reference sequence). The CDR3 has 15 residues. The V end lost 6 bases, the J end lost 2 bases, and 18 bases lay between the germline ends. CDR3 amino acids: CSAASSGAFTDTQYF. In nucleotides, the CDR3 is TGCAGTGCAGCCTCCTCAGGGGCTTTCACAGATACGCAGTATTTT.

The J gene is TRBJ2-1, the V gene TRBV20-1; 10 nucleotides align to TRBD1. Trimming cost V 5 bases and J 5 bases; bases outside gene matches: 3. Per germline, CDR1 DFQATT and CDR2 SNEGSKA (reference sequence). The CDR3 totals 13 residues. The CDR3 loop reads CSAHDRGHNEQFF. CDR3 DNA sequence: TGCAGTGCTCACGACAGGGGGCACAATGAGCAGTTCTTC.

This clonotype was seen a handful of times. The rearrangement links TRBV5-1 to TRBJ2-1; possibly TRBD2 for D (8 bases). The V and J ends lost 0 bases and 3 bases respectively, with 25 bases between them. CDR3 length equals 20 residues. CDR1 is SGHRS, CDR2 YFSETQ, per germline. The CDR3 region is CASSLGSTGPGLGVYNEQFF. For the CDR3, the DNA is TGCGCCAGCAGCTTGGGGTCGACAGGGCCGGGACTAGGAGTCTACAATGAGCAGTTCTTC.

This rearrangement joins TRBV29-1 to TRBJ2-1, with D maybe TRBD2 (7 bases). Germline values: CDR1 SQVTM, CDR2 ANQGSEA. The CDR3 length is 15 residues. With 4 bases removed from V and 13 bases from J, the gap between germline ends came to 26 bases. The CDR3 DNA is TGCAGCGTTGGCGGGGGACACGTCACCCAAGAGACCCAGTTCTTC. It yields the protein CSVGGGHVTQETQFF.

The CDR3 DNA follows: TGCAGTGCTAGCTTGGACAGGGATGGGTCGTACTTC. Its protein is CSASLDRDGSYF. J is TRBJ2-7 and V is TRBV20-1, with 8 bases matching TRBD1. V was clipped by 3 bases and J by 12 bases; unmatched bases: 10. The CDR3 runs 12 residues. Germline V lookup: CDR1 DFQATT, CDR2 SNEGSKA (reference sequence).

The genes are TRBV5-1 and TRBJ2-3; D unresolved. Germline CDR1 SGHRS, CDR2 YFSETQ. The V end lost 1 base, the J end lost 3 bases, and 12 bases lay between the germline ends. This CDR3 contains 15 residues. The CDR3 nucleotides read TGCGCCAGCAGCTTGTCAGCGAGTGAGACAGATACGCAGTATTTT. Its translation is CASSLSASETDTQYF.